These 9 T cell receptor beta chains originate from one sample sequenced in a study of T-cell memory formation after mild COVID-19. TCRdb re-analysed the 5' RACE reads in MiXCR, keeping a single row per CDR3 protein. The table records 470,000 or so distinct CDR3 sequences, 15% to 20% of them present only once. Sequencing input: PBMCs or a T cell subset sorted from them (not recorded which). Receptors were obtained from an adult woman who had mild COVID-19 (a few samples of this study predate the infection). Cell type and time point are not known.

The table lists this clonotype with many counts. The J gene is TRBJ2-1, the V gene TRBV2, with 12 bases that match TRBD2. Germline CDR1 SNHLY, CDR2 FYNNEI. The V and J ends lost 3 bases and 15 bases, in that order; junction bases with no gene match: 12. The CDR3 is 15 residues long. The CDR3 loop reads CASSEALAGGLRRFF. Written as DNA, the CDR3 is TGTGCCAGCAGTGAGGCCCTAGCGGGGGGGCTTCGGCGGTTCTTC.

The chain has TRBV20-1 and TRBJ2-5, with 8 bases fitting TRBD2. There are 14 residues in the CDR3. CDR1 is DFQATT and CDR2 is SNEGSKA in the germline V gene (reference sequence). The ends lost 3 bases at V and 4 bases at J; junction bases unmatched: 7. CDR3 residues: CSASWRGVGETQYF. In nucleotides, the CDR3 is TGCAGTGCTAGCTGGCGGGGGGTGGGAGAGACCCAGTACTTC.

The chain carries TRBV29-1 and TRBJ2-2; D perhaps matches TRBD2 (5 bases). Germline V lookup: CDR1 SQVTM, CDR2 ANQGSEA. The CDR3 runs to 10 residues. CDR3 nucleotide sequence: TGCAGGATTCGGGACGGGGAGCTGTTTTTT. It specifies CRIRDGELFF.

This clonotype was observed a single time. The V call is TRBV30, the J call TRBJ1-5, with TRBD1 identical over 8 bases. Germline CDR1 reads GTSNPN; CDR2 reads SVGIG (reference sequence). This CDR3 spans 15 amino acids. V dropped 2 bases and J dropped 3; count of bases not matched to a gene: 6. CDR3 coding DNA: TGTGCCTGGAGTACGACAGGGGATCTCAATCAGCCCCAGCATTTT. Protein sequence: CAWSTTGDLNQPQHF.

V usage is TRBV19 and J usage is TRBJ1-2; TRBD1 is a possible D gene (6 bases). CDR1 is LNHDA and CDR2 is SQIVND in the germline V gene (reference sequence). V was clipped by 9 bases and J by 0 bases, with 11 bases between them. The CDR3 totals 13 residues. In DNA form, the CDR3 reads TGTGCCAGCCGACAGGATGCTAACTATGGCTACACCTTC. This sequence encodes CASRQDANYGYTF.

This clonotype occurred a few times. The chain is built from TRBV5-1 and TRBJ2-1, with D possibly being TRBD1 or TRBD2 (6 bases each). The CDR3 is 14 residues long. The germline V gene has CDR1 SGHRS and CDR2 YFSETQ. With 4 bases removed from V and 9 bases from J, the gap between germline ends came to 17 bases. As DNA, the CDR3 is TGCGCCAGCAGCCCGGGGGCGCTCCTCGGTGAGCAGTTCTTC. Its protein product is CASSPGALLGEQFF.

This chain links TRBV20-1 with TRBJ1-2, with a possible D match to TRBD1 (6 bases). Trimming stripped 6 bases from V and 4 bases from J, with 15 bases between. The CDR3 runs 13 residues. Germline CDR1 and CDR2: DFQATT and SNEGSKA (reference sequence). The DNA of the CDR3 is TGCAGTGCCCATCGTAGGGGGGGCTATGGCTACACCTTC. Translating it yields CSAHRRGGYGYTF.

This clonotype was seen more than once but under ten times. The chain has TRBV4-2 and TRBJ2-7; possible D gene TRBD1, 5 bases. V was shortened by 2 bases and J by 6 bases, with 14 bases between the two germline ends. The CDR3 loop spans 14 amino acids. Germline V gene sequence: CDR1 LGHNA, CDR2 YNFKEQ. The CDR3 nucleotides read TGTGCCAGCAGCCAATTAGGGGATGGCCTCGAGCAGTACTTC. It codes for CASSQLGDGLEQYF.

The rearrangement joins TRBV7-2 to TRBJ1-2; 12 nucleotides match TRBD1. Germline V lookup: CDR1 SGHTA, CDR2 FQGNSA. There are 16 residues in the CDR3. V lost 5 bases and J lost 4; bases outside the gene matches: 8. The CDR3 DNA sequence: TGTGCCAGCAGCCCGACGGGACAGGGGGCCGGCTATGGCTACACCTTC. It codes for CASSPTGQGAGYGYTF.